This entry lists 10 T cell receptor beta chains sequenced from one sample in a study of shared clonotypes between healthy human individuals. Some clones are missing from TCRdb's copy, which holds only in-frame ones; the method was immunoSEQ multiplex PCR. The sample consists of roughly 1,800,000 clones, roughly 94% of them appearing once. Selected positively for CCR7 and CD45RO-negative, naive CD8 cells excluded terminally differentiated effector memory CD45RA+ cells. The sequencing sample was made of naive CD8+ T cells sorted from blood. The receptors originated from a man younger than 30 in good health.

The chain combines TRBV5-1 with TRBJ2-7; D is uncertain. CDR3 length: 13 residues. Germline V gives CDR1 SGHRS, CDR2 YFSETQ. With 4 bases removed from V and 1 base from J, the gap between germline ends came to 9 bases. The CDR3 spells CASSIRVSYEQYF. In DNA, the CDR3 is TGCGCCAGCAGCATAAGGGTATCCTACGAGCAGTACTTC. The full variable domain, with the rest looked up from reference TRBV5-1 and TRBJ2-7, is KAGVTQTPRYLIKTRGQQVTLSCSPISGHRSVSWYQQTPGQGLQFLFEYFSETQRNKGNFPGRFSGRQFSNSRSEMNVSTLELGDSALYLCASSIRVSYEQYFGPGTRLTVT.

CDR3 amino acids: CTTQGQNTEAFF. The CDR3 DNA follows: TGCACCACCCAGGGACAGAACACTGAAGCTTTCTTT. The chain recombines TRBV1 with TRBJ1-1; TRBD1, the D gene given by the table, was not confirmed from the DNA. TRBV1 is given as a pseudogene. The CDR3 loop spans 12 amino acids.

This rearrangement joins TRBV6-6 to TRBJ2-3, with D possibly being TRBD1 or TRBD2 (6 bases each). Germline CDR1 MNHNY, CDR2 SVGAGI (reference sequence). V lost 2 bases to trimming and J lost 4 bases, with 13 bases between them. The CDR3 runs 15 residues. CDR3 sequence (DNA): TGTGCCAGCAGTTACGGGCCTGGGGGGCCAGATACGCAGTATTTT. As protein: CASSYGPGGPDTQYF.

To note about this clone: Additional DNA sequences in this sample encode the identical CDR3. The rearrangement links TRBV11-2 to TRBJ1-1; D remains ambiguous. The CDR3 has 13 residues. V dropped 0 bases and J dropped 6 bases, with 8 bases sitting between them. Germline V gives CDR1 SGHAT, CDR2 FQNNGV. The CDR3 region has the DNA TGTGCCAGCAGCTTAGATCTAACAGCTGAAGCTTTCTTT. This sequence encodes CASSLDLTAEAFF.

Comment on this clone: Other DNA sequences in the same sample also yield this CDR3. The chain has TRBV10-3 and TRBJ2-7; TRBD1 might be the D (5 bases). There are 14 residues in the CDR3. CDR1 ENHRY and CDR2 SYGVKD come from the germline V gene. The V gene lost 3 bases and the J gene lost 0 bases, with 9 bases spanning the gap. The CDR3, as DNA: TGTGCCATCAGTGACAGGGATAGCTCCTACGAGCAGTACTTC. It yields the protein CAISDRDSSYEQYF.

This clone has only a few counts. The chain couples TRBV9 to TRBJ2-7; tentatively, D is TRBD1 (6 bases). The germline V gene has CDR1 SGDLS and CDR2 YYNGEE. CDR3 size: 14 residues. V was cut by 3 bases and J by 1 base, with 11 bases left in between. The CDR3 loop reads CASSETGWSYEQYF. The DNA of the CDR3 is TGTGCCAGCAGCGAAACAGGGTGGTCCTACGAGCAGTACTTC. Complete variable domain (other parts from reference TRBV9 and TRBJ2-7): DSGVTQTPKHLITATGQRVTLRCSPRSGDLSVYWYQQSLDQGLQFLIQYYNGEERAKGNILERFSAQQFPDLHSELNLSSLELGDSALYFCASSETGWSYEQYFGPGTRLTVT.

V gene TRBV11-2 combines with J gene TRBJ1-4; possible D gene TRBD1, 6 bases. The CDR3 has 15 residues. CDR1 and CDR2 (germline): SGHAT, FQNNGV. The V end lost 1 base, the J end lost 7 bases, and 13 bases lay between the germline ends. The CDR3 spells CASSLGRGLGEKLFF. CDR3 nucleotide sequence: TGTGCCAGCAGCTTAGGTCGGGGGCTAGGTGAAAAACTGTTTTTT.

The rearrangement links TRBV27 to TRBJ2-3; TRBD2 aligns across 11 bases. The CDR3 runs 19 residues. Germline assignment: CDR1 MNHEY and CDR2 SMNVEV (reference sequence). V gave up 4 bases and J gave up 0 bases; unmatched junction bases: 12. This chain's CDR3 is CASSSNHPGTSGSTDTQYF. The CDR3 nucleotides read TGTGCCAGCAGTTCCAACCATCCGGGGACTAGCGGAAGCACAGATACGCAGTATTTT.

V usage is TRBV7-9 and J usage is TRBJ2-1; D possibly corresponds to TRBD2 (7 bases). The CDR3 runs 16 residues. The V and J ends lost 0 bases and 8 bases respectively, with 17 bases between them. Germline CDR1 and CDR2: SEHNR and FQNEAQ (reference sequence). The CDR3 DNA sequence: TGTGCCAGCAGCTTAGCGGGAGGGGGAATTTCTGATGAGCAGTTCTTC. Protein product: CASSLAGGGISDEQFF.

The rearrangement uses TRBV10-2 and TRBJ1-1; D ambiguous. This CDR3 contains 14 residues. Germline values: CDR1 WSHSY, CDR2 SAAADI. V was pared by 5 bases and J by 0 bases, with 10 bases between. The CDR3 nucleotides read TGCGCCAGCAGTCAAACATACATGAACACTGAAGCTTTCTTT. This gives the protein CASSQTYMNTEAFF.